These 13 T cell receptor beta chains came from one sample sequenced in a study of T cell responses to AZD1222 COVID-19 vaccine. Libraries were prepared by immunoSEQ multiplex PCR; TCRdb keeps only in-frame clonotypes and omits some of them. The table shows about 120,000 clones, with roughly 87% occurring only once. The source was peripheral blood, collected on day 0 of AZD1222 vaccination. These receptors were collected from an adult in good health.

V gene TRBV3-1 (or the pseudogene TRBV3-2) combines with J gene TRBJ1-5, with 7 bases aligning to TRBD1. The CDR3 is 14 amino acids. Germline CDR1 LGHDT, CDR2 YNNKEL (reference sequence). With 3 bases clipped from V and 5 bases from J, the junction kept 4 bases outside the gene matches. The CDR3 spells CASSHGGGYQPQHF. DNA for the CDR3: TGTGCCAGCAGCCATGGAGGGGGCTATCAGCCCCAGCATTTT.

The CDR3 spells CASRNPGAPSIYGYTF. CDR3 coding DNA: TGTGCCAGTAGAAACCCAGGGGCCCCTTCGATCTATGGCTACACCTTC. The chain joins TRBV19 to TRBJ1-2, with D possibly TRBD1 on 6 matching bases. The germline V and J ends were trimmed by 6 bases and 4 bases, with 21 bases remaining between them. This CDR3 spans 16 amino acids. Germline assignment: CDR1 LNHDA and CDR2 SQIVND (reference sequence). Looking up the rest from reference TRBV19 and TRBJ1-2 gives the full variable domain: DGGITQSPKYLFRKEGQNVTLSCEQNLNHDAMYWYRQDPGQGLRLIYYSQIVNDFQKGDIAEGYSVSREKKESFPLTVTSAQKNPTAFYLCASRNPGAPSIYGYTFGSGTRLTVV.

This clone has only one observation. The V call is TRBV6-5, the J call TRBJ2-2, with D possibly called TRBD1 or TRBD2 (5 bases each). CDR1 is MNHEY, CDR2 SVGAGI, per germline. V lost 7 bases and J 0 bases, leaving 9 bases between the germline ends. The CDR3 extends over 14 amino acids. The chain's CDR3 is CASKGPTNTGELFF. CDR3 nucleotide sequence: TGTGCCAGCAAGGGACCCACGAACACCGGGGAGCTGTTTTTT.

J is TRBJ2-2 and V is TRBV9, with 9 bases fitting TRBD2. Germline values: CDR1 SGDLS, CDR2 YYNGEE. The CDR3 sequence is 14 residues long. V dropped 4 bases and J dropped 5; count of bases not matched to a gene: 3. Here the CDR3 reads CASSISGRTGELFF. The CDR3 DNA reads as TGTGCCAGCAGCATTAGCGGGAGAACCGGGGAGCTGTTTTTT.

This rearrangement joins TRBV5-5 to TRBJ1-5; D is uncertain. There are 14 residues in the CDR3. V was cut by 0 bases and J by 4 bases, with 8 bases left in between. Germline V gene data show CDR1 as SGHKS and CDR2 as YYEKEE (reference sequence). This CDR3 is CASSLGDGNQPQHF. CDR3 in DNA: TGTGCCAGCAGCTTGGGAGACGGTAATCAGCCCCAGCATTTT.

This rearrangement joins TRBV28 to TRBJ2-7; 8 positions agree with TRBD1. J was trimmed by 3 bases and V by 3 bases; bases with no gene match: 4. The germline V gene encodes CDR1 MDHEN and CDR2 SYDVKM. The CDR3 contains 14 residues. The chain's CDR3 is CASSFPGTGYEQYF. Here the CDR3 DNA reads TGTGCCAGCAGTTTCCCCGGGACAGGCTACGAGCAGTACTTC.

The chain combines TRBV5-4 with TRBJ2-7; D might be TRBD1 or TRBD2, each matching 6 bases. This CDR3 has 15 amino acids. Germline CDR1 is SGHNT and CDR2 is YYREEE (reference sequence). V lost 2 bases to trimming and J lost 4 bases, with 16 bases between them. CDR3 coding DNA: TGTGCCAGCAGCTTTGAGGGGGGCCGGCGATACGAGCAGTACTTC. This sequence encodes CASSFEGGRRYEQYF.

DNA of the CDR3: TGTGCCAGCAGCTGGAAGGACACTGAAGCTTTCTTT. This translates into CASSWKDTEAFF. The chain combines TRBV7-2 with TRBJ1-1; D is ambiguous. The CDR3 covers 12 residues. V gave up 4 bases and J gave up 3 bases, with 6 bases separating them. CDR1 and CDR2 from the germline V gene are SGHTA and FQGNSA.

This clone has a handful of counts. This chain uses TRBV11-2 with TRBJ1-5; tentatively, D is TRBD1 (5 bases). The CDR3 is made up of 14 amino acids. Looked up from germline, CDR1 is SGHAT and CDR2 is FQNNGV. V was pared by 3 bases and J by 9 bases, with 15 bases between. The CDR3 coding sequence is TGTGCCAGCAGCTTCGCAGGAGGGGAGAGGCCCCAGCATTTT. Residues: CASSFAGGERPQHF.

This clone was detected only a few times. The rearrangement joins TRBV4-2 to TRBJ2-3; D gene unclear. Germline CDR1 and CDR2: LGHNA and YNFKEQ. V was cut by 1 base and J by 4 bases, with 12 bases left in between. The CDR3 spans 15 residues. The CDR3 DNA reads as TGTGCCAGCAGCCAAGTTCCCTCCTCACCAGATACGCAGTATTTT. This encodes CASSQVPSSPDTQYF.

This sequence joins TRBV21-1 and TRBJ1-6; the DNA was not compared with TRBD1, the D call given in the table. TRBV21-1 is tagged as a pseudogene. This CDR3 spans 15 amino acids. The chain's CDR3 is CASSKSAGENSPLHF. The CDR3 nucleotides are TGTGCCAGCAGCAAATCGGCAGGGGAGAATTCACCCCTCCACTTT.

The chain combines TRBV9 with TRBJ1-1, with 9 bases lining up with TRBD1. In germline, CDR1 is SGDLS, CDR2 YYNGEE. With V trimmed by 3 bases and J by 1 base, 1 base remained unmatched. This CDR3 is 14 amino acids long. The CDR3 spells CASSGGQGNTEAFF. DNA for the CDR3: TGTGCCAGCAGCGGGGGACAGGGGAACACTGAAGCTTTCTTT.

The chain has TRBV6-5 and TRBJ1-1; the match to TRBD1 covers 9 bases. This CDR3 is 15 amino acids long. The V and J ends lost 0 bases and 1 base, in that order; junction bases with no gene match: 0. The germline CDR1 and CDR2 sequences are MNHEY and SVGAGI. CDR3 sequence: CASSYSQGANTEAFF. The DNA for the CDR3 is TGTGCCAGCAGTTACTCACAGGGGGCGAACACTGAAGCTTTCTTT.